The 31 T cell receptor beta chains given below trace back to one sample, sequenced in a study of radiotherapy plus CTLA-4 blockade in lung cancer. TCRdb's copy holds only in-frame clones and misses some; the assay was immunoSEQ multiplex PCR. In the table there are 75,000 or so clones, approximately 78% of which are singletons. The sequencing here drew on peripheral blood, taken from a patient treated with radiotherapy plus ipilimumab. The receptors shown here come from a human donor with non-small cell lung cancer who had a complete response to radiotherapy plus ipilimumab.

This chain links TRBV20-1 with TRBJ2-5; no clear D. CDR3 size: 11 residues. Germline V gene sequence: CDR1 DFQATT, CDR2 SNEGSKA (reference sequence). Trimming cost V 4 bases and J 4 bases, with 7 bases left between them. The CDR3 region has the DNA TGCAGTGCTATTTTACGAGAGACCCAGTACTTC. Its translation: CSAILRETQYF.

This chain joins TRBV9 and TRBJ1-6; the match to TRBD1 covers 7 bases. The CDR3 extends over 14 amino acids. V shed 2 bases and J 8 bases; nucleotides not matched to a gene: 4. From germline, CDR1 is SGDLS and CDR2 YYNGEE. The CDR3 bases are TGTGCCAGCAGCGTGACAGGGATGGATTCACCCCTCCACTTT. Encoded protein: CASSVTGMDSPLHF.

The chain joins TRBV7-8 to TRBJ2-1; no definite D call. The CDR3 is 14 amino acids. In germline, CDR1 is SGHVS, CDR2 FQNEAQ. The V end was cut by 5 bases, the J end by 9 bases, with 17 bases between. The CDR3 DNA sequence: TGTGCCAGCAGCCCTTTAAGGAACCCCGCTGAGCAGTTCTTC. Protein: CASSPLRNPAEQFF.

V and J are TRBV9 and TRBJ2-2; D is perhaps TRBD1 or TRBD2 (5 bases each). This CDR3 is built from 17 residues. V lost 4 bases, J lost 7 bases, and 23 bases lay in between. Germline-derived CDR1 and CDR2 are SGDLS and YYNGEE. CDR3 nucleotides: TGTGCCAGCAGCCCCCGGGTAAGCGGAGGAGACAGCGGGGAGCTGTTTTTT. Translation: CASSPRVSGGDSGELFF.

V usage is TRBV5-1 and J usage is TRBJ2-1; 7 positions agree with TRBD1. CDR1 and CDR2 (germline): SGHRS, YFSETQ. The trim removed 1 base at V and 4 bases at J, leaving 8 bases unmatched. The CDR3 sequence is 16 residues long. For the CDR3, the DNA is TGCGCCAGCAGCTTGAACCAGGGGGTCGGGTACAATGAGCAGTTCTTC. Translating it yields CASSLNQGVGYNEQFF.

The rearrangement links TRBV18 to TRBJ1-5; 11 positions agree with TRBD1. The CDR3 runs 15 residues. V dropped 6 bases and J dropped 9; count of bases not matched to a gene: 10. Germline loops: CDR1 KGHSH, CDR2 LQKENI. CDR3 coding DNA: TGTGCCAGCTCCCCCGAAGGGACAGGGGGTCCGCCCCAGCATTTT. The encoded protein is CASSPEGTGGPPQHF.

The chain joins TRBV27 to TRBJ2-3; 14 bases are shared with TRBD2. Germline CDR1 and CDR2: MNHEY and SMNVEV (reference sequence). V lost 5 bases to trimming and J lost 5 bases; unmatched junction nucleotides: 9. The CDR3 spans 17 residues. CDR3 sequence: CASSPQGLAGAGDTQYF. For the CDR3, the DNA is TGTGCCAGCAGTCCCCAGGGACTAGCGGGAGCTGGAGATACGCAGTATTTT.

The CDR3 spells CASSPANVAVPRAFF. The DNA for the CDR3 is TGTGCCAGCAGCCCAGCTAATGTAGCGGTTCCGAGGGCTTTCTTT. The rearrangement links TRBV28 to TRBJ1-1; D gene ambiguous. Germline lookup yields CDR1 MDHEN and CDR2 SYDVKM. Trimming took 6 bases from V and 11 from J, leaving 25 bases between them. The CDR3 runs 15 residues.

The chain couples TRBV6-1 to TRBJ2-5, with 8 bases fitting TRBD1. The J call may be wrong; the DNA end is better matched by TRBJ2-7. Germline V gives CDR1 MNHNS, CDR2 SASEGT. CDR3 length: 15 amino acids. The CDR3 here is CASSGGTGPTYEQYF. CDR3 sequence (DNA): TGTGCCAGCAGTGGGGGGACAGGCCCCACCTACGAGCAGTACTTC.

This clone was detected a few times. The V and J genes are TRBV6-5 and TRBJ1-2; D is ambiguous. The CDR3 spans 13 residues. The V end lost 5 bases, the J end lost 6 bases, and 13 bases lay between the germline ends. Germline lookup yields CDR1 MNHEY and CDR2 SVGAGI. The CDR3 DNA reads as TGTGCCAGCAGTCCAACGGGAGGAGATGGCTACACCTTC. Its translation is CASSPTGGDGYTF.

This chain connects TRBV19 to TRBJ1-2; tentative D call: TRBD1 (6 bases). The V gene's germline CDR1 is LNHDA and CDR2 SQIVND (reference sequence). The V end lost 9 bases, the J end lost 10 bases, and 18 bases lay between the germline ends. The CDR3 covers 12 residues. In DNA, the CDR3 is TGTGCCAGCGCGAGGACAGTGTTTGACTACACCTTC. It encodes CASARTVFDYTF.

The chain carries TRBV19 and TRBJ1-2, with 7 positions matching TRBD1. Germline CDR1 is LNHDA and CDR2 is SQIVND (reference sequence). The CDR3 is 15 residues long. Losses at the gene ends were 3 bases for V and 5 bases for J; bases not matched to a gene: 9. The CDR3 bases are TGTGCCAGTAGTATCGGGGCAGGGGGAATTTATGGCTACACCTTC. It codes for CASSIGAGGIYGYTF.

The chain carries TRBV6-7 and TRBJ2-7; a possible D gene is TRBD1 (5 bases). TRBV6-7 is treated as an ORF (open reading frame) with a function not yet certain. V was pared by 4 bases and J by 0 bases, with 16 bases between. The CDR3 is made up of 16 amino acids. The DNA for the CDR3 is TGTGCCAGCAGTTCCGGACAAGGCGAGCTCTCCTACGAGCAGTACGTC. Translated: CASSSGQGELSYEQYV.

The V call is TRBV7-2, the J call TRBJ2-1; 8 nucleotides line up with TRBD1. V shed 5 bases and J 10 bases; nucleotides not matched to a gene: 10. Germline V gene data show CDR1 as SGHTA and CDR2 as FQGNSA. CDR3 length equals 14 residues. In nucleotides, the CDR3 is TGTGCCAGCAGCCCTAAAACAGGGGGGAACGAGCAGTTCTTC. It codes for CASSPKTGGNEQFF.

This clone was detected only a few times. The J gene is TRBJ1-2, the V gene TRBV28; D is unresolved. Germline CDR1 is MDHEN and CDR2 is SYDVKM. The CDR3 runs 11 residues. V lost 6 bases to trimming and J lost 3 bases, with 5 bases between them. This CDR3 is CASRRDYGYTF. CDR3 DNA sequence: TGTGCCAGCAGGCGCGACTATGGCTACACCTTC.

Details on this clone: This CDR3 is also generated by other DNA sequences in the sample. The chain joins TRBV18 to TRBJ2-3; D remains ambiguous. This CDR3 contains 13 residues. Trimming stripped 6 bases from V and 5 bases from J, with 12 bases between. Germline CDR1 KGHSH, CDR2 LQKENI. The CDR3 DNA reads TGTGCCAGCTCTCCAACCGGTCGAGATACGCAGTATTTT. It encodes CASSPTGRDTQYF.

This sequence joins TRBV18 and TRBJ2-7; 9 bases map to TRBD2. This CDR3 contains 16 residues. Trimming removed 1 base from V and 0 bases from J; junction bases left unmatched: 4. Germline V gives CDR1 KGHSH, CDR2 LQKENI. The CDR3: CASSPQSRGGSYEQYF. CDR3 DNA sequence: TGTGCCAGCTCACCACAATCGCGGGGGGGCTCCTACGAGCAGTACTTC.

This clone has a handful of counts. This chain connects TRBV19 to TRBJ1-2, with unresolved D. This CDR3 contains 15 residues. Deletions cut 8 bases from V and 6 bases from J, with 22 bases between. Germline values: CDR1 LNHDA, CDR2 SQIVND (reference sequence). The CDR3, as DNA: TGTGCCAGTTTCGGCGCACTTTCTAACCCCCATGGCTACACCTTC. As protein: CASFGALSNPHGYTF.

This clone was seen only a few times. This rearrangement joins TRBV6-5 to TRBJ1-6, with D perhaps TRBD1 (6 bases). The CDR3 contains 16 residues. Germline loops: CDR1 MNHEY, CDR2 SVGAGI. The V and J ends lost 1 base and 7 bases respectively, with 14 bases between them. This chain's CDR3 is CASSYWGGLGNSPLHF. The CDR3 DNA follows: TGTGCCAGCAGTTACTGGGGGGGGCTAGGGAATTCACCCCTCCACTTT.

The chain is built from TRBV18 and TRBJ2-5; 9 bases are shared with TRBD1. The CDR3 consists of 15 residues. Looked up from germline, CDR1 is KGHSH and CDR2 is LQKENI. J was trimmed by 5 bases and V by 3 bases; bases with no gene match: 7. The CDR3: CASSPDRGAIETQYF. The DNA of the CDR3 is TGTGCCAGCTCACCGGACAGGGGTGCTATTGAGACCCAGTACTTC. The whole variable domain, remainder taken from reference TRBV18 and TRBJ2-5, is NAGVMQNPRHLVRRRGQEARLRCSPMKGHSHVYWYRQLPEEGLKFMVYLQKENIIDESGMPKERFSAEFPKEGPSILRIQQVVRGDSAAYFCASSPDRGAIETQYFGPGTRLLVL.

The J gene is TRBJ1-2, the V gene TRBV4-3; the D gene is possibly TRBD1 (5 bases). V was clipped by 0 bases and J by 2 bases, with 13 bases between them. The germline CDR1 and CDR2 sequences are LGHNA and YSLEER. The CDR3 spans 16 residues. CDR3 DNA sequence: TGCGCCAGCAGCCAAGATGCACAGGATCTAAACTATGGCTACACCTTC. Translating it yields CASSQDAQDLNYGYTF.

The chain couples TRBV5-1 to TRBJ1-4; D might be TRBD1 (6 bases). Germline V lookup: CDR1 SGHRS, CDR2 YFSETQ. V was pared by 3 bases and J by 5 bases, with 14 bases between. The CDR3 length is 15 residues. The CDR3 DNA follows: TGCGCCAGCAGCTCCTCACAGGGCAAGAATGAAAAACTGTTTTTT. Residues: CASSSSQGKNEKLFF.

The table lists this clone with a count of one. The V and J genes are TRBV9 and TRBJ2-1, with D perhaps given as TRBD1 or TRBD2 (6 bases each). Germline V CDR1 and CDR2: SGDLS, YYNGEE. V lost 1 base to trimming and J lost 8 bases, with 13 bases between them. This CDR3 has 14 amino acids. DNA of the CDR3: TGTGCCAGCAGCGTAAGGGGGGAGAGGGATGAGCAGTTCTTC. This codes for CASSVRGERDEQFF.

The chain carries TRBV7-2 and TRBJ1-3; a weak D match, TRBD1 (5 bases). The CDR3 contains 16 residues. V lost 0 bases and J 0 bases, leaving 9 bases between the germline ends. Germline loops: CDR1 SGHTA, CDR2 FQGNSA. The CDR3 coding sequence is TGTGCCAGCAGCTTAGCCGGGGCCTTCTCTGGAAACACCATATATTTT. It specifies CASSLAGAFSGNTIYF.

This sequence joins TRBV7-9 and TRBJ2-5, with TRBD1 as a possible D gene (6 bases). V shed 7 bases and J shed 4 bases, with 16 bases lying between them. There are 14 residues in the CDR3. The germline gives CDR1 SEHNR, CDR2 FQNEAQ (reference sequence). CDR3 nucleotides: TGTGCCAGCAAAGGGAACTTGGGGGCAGAGACCCAGTACTTC. It specifies CASKGNLGAETQYF.

The chain carries TRBV21-1 and TRBJ1-6; the table's D gene call, TRBD1, was not cross checked with the DNA. TRBV21-1 is tagged as a pseudogene. The CDR3 contains 18 residues. The CDR3 reads CASSKGPVQFSYNSPLHF. In nucleotides, the CDR3 is TGTGCCAGCAGCAAAGGTCCAGTTCAATTCTCCTATAATTCACCCCTCCACTTT.

The chain combines TRBV10-1 with TRBJ2-1; D gene unclear. Germline V gene data show CDR1 as WNHNN and CDR2 as SYGVQD (reference sequence). Trimming took off 0 bases at V and 5 bases at J, with 5 bases between the two ends. The CDR3 totals 13 residues. The CDR3 nucleotides read TGCGCCAGCAGTGAGTCGGGGAACAATGAGCAGTTCTTC. As protein: CASSESGNNEQFF.

This clone has a handful of counts. V and J are TRBV11-2 and TRBJ2-3; the D gene is possibly TRBD2 (5 bases). Germline CDR1 SGHAT, CDR2 FQNNGV. This CDR3 has 14 residues. Trimming shortened V by 3 bases and J by 2 bases, and 9 bases separated the two germline ends. CDR3 in amino acids: CASSFRADTDTQYF. CDR3 nucleotide sequence: TGTGCCAGCAGCTTTCGAGCGGACACAGATACGCAGTATTTT.

This clone was recorded a few times. The rearrangement links TRBV27 to TRBJ2-1; TRBD1 agrees at 7 bases. Germline values: CDR1 MNHEY, CDR2 SMNVEV (reference sequence). There are 15 residues in the CDR3. The V segment lost 6 bases and the J segment 2 bases; nucleotides outside the gene matches: 7. The CDR3 DNA follows: TGTGCCAGCAGGTCAGGGGGAAGGGCCTACAATGAGCAGTTCTTC. This encodes CASRSGGRAYNEQFF.

The chain is built from TRBV5-5 and TRBJ1-6; a weak D match, TRBD1 (6 bases). In germline, CDR1 is SGHKS, CDR2 YYEKEE (reference sequence). V gave up 4 bases and J gave up 10 bases, with 18 bases separating them. The CDR3 runs 15 residues. This CDR3 reads CASSLLPGARSPLHF. For the CDR3, the DNA is TGTGCCAGCAGCCTTCTACCGGGGGCACGGTCACCCCTCCACTTT.

V is TRBV7-6 and J is TRBJ2-7; 7 bases line up with TRBD1. The CDR3 spans 12 residues. With 9 bases clipped from V and 5 bases from J, the junction kept 7 bases outside the gene matches. Germline-derived CDR1 and CDR2 are SGHVS and FNYEAQ. CDR3 coding DNA: TGTGCCAGACCACAGGGGCAGGACGAGCAGTACTTC. This codes for CARPQGQDEQYF. Full variable domain (missing parts from reference TRBV7-6 and TRBJ2-7): GAGVSQSPRYKVTKRGQDVALRCDPISGHVSLYWYRQALGQGPEFLTYFNYEAQQDKSGLPNDRFSAERPEGSISTLTIQRTEQRDSAMYRCARPQGQDEQYFGPGTRLTVT.